Described below is a single T cell receptor beta chain sequence and its context. Antigen: not known. The CDR3 totals 16 residues. Losses at the gene ends were 4 bases for V and 4 bases for J; bases not matched to a gene: 12. CDR1 SGDLS and CDR2 YYNGEE come from the germline V gene. The data were obtained in a study of OX40 agonist ivuxolimab in advanced cancers. Study-level information: Anti-PD-1, anti-PD-L1 or anti-CTLA-4 therapy given earlier was allowed, and over 35% had some.

This table comes from immunoSEQ multiplex PCR, and its TCRdb copy is limited to in-frame clones, with some not included. This sample has nearly 85,000 clones; approximately 87% occur once, and the top ten carry about 0.8%. Study-wide results and caveats: There was clonal expansion of CD4+ and CD8+ blood T cells by week 6 at 0.1 to 3.0 mg/kg. Among patients with partial responses at 0.1-3.0 mg/kg, clonal expansion was among the lowest.

The chain couples TRBV9 to TRBJ1-1; 8 bases are a match to TRBD1. The specimen comprised CD4+ or CD8+ T cells sorted from blood, sampled in a trial of the OX40 agonist ivuxolimab. The TCR sequence derives from an adult with an advanced solid tumor such as melanoma, head and neck, liver or kidney cancer. CDR3: CASSPRQGAKSTEAFF. The CDR3 DNA sequence: TGTGCCAGCAGCCCCCGTCAGGGGGCGAAGTCCACTGAAGCTTTCTTT.